These 19 T cell receptor beta chains came from one sample sequenced in a study of T-cell memory formation after mild COVID-19. TCRdb redid the calling of the 5' RACE reads with MiXCR, one entry per CDR3 protein. The sample has 110,000 or so distinct CDR3 sequences; 22% are singletons. The material sequenced was PBMCs or a T cell subset sorted from them (not recorded which). These receptors all come from a man younger than 35 who had mild COVID-19 (a few samples of this study predate the infection). Cell type and time point are not known.

This chain connects TRBV20-1 to TRBJ1-1; D is undetermined. Germline lookup yields CDR1 DFQATT and CDR2 SNEGSKA (reference sequence). Between the trimmed V and J ends, which lost 0 bases and 3 bases, there was a span of 8 bases. The CDR3 consists of 13 residues. The CDR3 DNA reads as TGCAGTGCTAGAGATCGTTCAGACACTGAAGCTTTCTTT. Residues: CSARDRSDTEAFF.

V and J are TRBV20-1 and TRBJ2-1; possible D gene TRBD1, 6 bases. V gave up 1 base and J gave up 7 bases, with 17 bases separating them. The germline V gene has CDR1 DFQATT and CDR2 SNEGSKA (reference sequence). This CDR3 has 15 amino acids. CDR3 loop: CSARVLGAWGNEQFF. CDR3 in DNA: TGCAGTGCTAGAGTTCTGGGGGCTTGGGGGAATGAGCAGTTCTTC.

The chain couples TRBV4-2 to TRBJ2-1; D possibly corresponds to TRBD2 (6 bases). Germline V gives CDR1 LGHNA, CDR2 YNFKEQ. The CDR3 contains 20 residues. V was trimmed by 0 bases and J by 2 bases, leaving 23 bases between them. The CDR3 protein is CASSQDRPGISGVPYNEQFF. Here the CDR3 DNA reads TGTGCCAGCAGCCAAGATCGGCCCGGGATTAGCGGTGTCCCCTACAATGAGCAGTTCTTC.

The chain combines TRBV7-2 with TRBJ1-2; D possibly corresponds to TRBD1 (6 bases). CDR1 and CDR2 from the germline V gene are SGHTA and FQGNSA. The CDR3 loop spans 15 amino acids. Deletions cut 3 bases from V and 0 bases from J, with 11 bases between. The CDR3 is CASSFFQGSNYGYTF. As DNA, the CDR3 is TGTGCCAGCAGCTTTTTCCAGGGGTCTAACTATGGCTACACCTTC.

The chain links TRBV7-9 to TRBJ1-2; 10 bases align to TRBD1. Per germline, CDR1 SEHNR and CDR2 FQNEAQ (reference sequence). V gave up 6 bases and J gave up 4 bases; unmatched junction bases: 14. This CDR3 region has 17 residues. The CDR3 protein is CASRSQPKTGGAYGYTF. The CDR3, as DNA: TGTGCCAGCAGATCCCAACCGAAGACAGGGGGCGCCTATGGCTACACCTTC.

V and J are TRBV25-1 and TRBJ1-2, with D tentatively TRBD1 (5 bases). V lost 1 base and J lost 8, with 23 bases in between. CDR1 and CDR2 (germline): MGHDK, SYGVNS. The CDR3 contains 17 residues. CDR3 nucleotides: TGTGCCAGCAGTGAATCAATGATGCCTTCAGGGACCGTCGGCTACACCTTC. Encoded protein: CASSESMMPSGTVGYTF.

This clonotype was counted at least ten times. The chain has TRBV28 and TRBJ2-1; possible D gene TRBD2, 6 bases. This CDR3 region has 14 residues. Germline CDR1 is MDHEN and CDR2 is SYDVKM. The V and J ends lost 11 bases and 2 bases respectively, with 16 bases between them. The CDR3 DNA follows: TGTGCCGGTTCCGGGACTCTGACCTACAATGAGCAGTTCTTC. It specifies CAGSGTLTYNEQFF. Drawing the rest from reference TRBV28 and TRBJ2-1, the complete variable domain is DVKVTQSSRYLVKRTGEKVFLECVQDMDHENMFWYRQDPGLGLRLIYFSYDVKMKEKGDIPEGYSVSREKKERFSLILESASTNQTSMYLCAGSGTLTYNEQFFGPGTRLTVL.

The V call is TRBV12-3 or TRBV12-4, the J call TRBJ1-5; maybe TRBD1 (5 bases). V lost 1 base to trimming and J lost 9 bases, with 10 bases between them. The CDR3 covers 13 residues. CDR3 amino acids: CASSLGGPGPQHF. Written as DNA, the CDR3 is TGTGCCAGCAGTTTAGGGGGACCGGGGCCCCAGCATTTT.

The chain has TRBV4-3 and TRBJ2-2; D is possibly TRBD1 (5 bases). Germline V gene lookup returns CDR1 LGHNA and CDR2 YSLEER. The CDR3 has 15 amino acids. Trimming stripped 3 bases from V and 6 bases from J, with 14 bases between. The CDR3 nucleotides read TGCGCCAGCAGCCATCAGGAAGGGGATTCCGGGGAGCTGTTTTTT. Residues: CASSHQEGDSGELFF.

This clonotype occurred many times. The chain carries TRBV2 and TRBJ1-2; D uncertain. CDR1 and CDR2 from the germline V gene are SNHLY and FYNNEI. V shed 6 bases and J shed 2 bases, with 16 bases lying between them. The CDR3 covers 15 residues. In DNA form, the CDR3 reads TGTGCCAGCAGGGACCCTAGAATTACAAACTATGGCTACACCTTC. Translation gives CASRDPRITNYGYTF.

This clonotype was seen more than once but under ten times. The V call is TRBV28, the J call TRBJ2-7, with D possibly matching TRBD2 (5 bases). Germline lookup yields CDR1 MDHEN and CDR2 SYDVKM. The CDR3 runs 13 residues. Between the trimmed V and J ends, which lost 5 bases and 4 bases, there was a span of 12 bases. The CDR3 DNA reads as TGTGCCAGCAGTCCCCGGACTTTTTACGAGCAGTACGTC. As protein: CASSPRTFYEQYV.

The gene calls are TRBV4-1 and TRBJ1-1; D not resolved. The germline CDR1 and CDR2 sequences are MGHRA and YSYEKL. V was cut by 9 bases and J by 6 bases, with 14 bases left in between. The CDR3 has 12 amino acids. CDR3 DNA: TGCGCCAGTCGTTTGGGCGGCGCTGAAGCTTTCTTT. Protein sequence: CASRLGGAEAFF.

The chain carries TRBV6-1 and TRBJ1-1; no clear D. Germline-derived CDR1 and CDR2 are MNHNS and SASEGT. The CDR3 runs to 12 residues. V was cut by 7 bases and J by 4 bases, with 10 bases left in between. CDR3 sequence reads: CASKDGGTEAFF. CDR3 coding DNA: TGTGCCAGCAAGGACGGCGGCACTGAAGCTTTCTTT.

This chain joins TRBV6-5 and TRBJ2-7; D is unclear. CDR1 MNHEY and CDR2 SVGAGI come from the germline V gene. The CDR3 spans 13 residues. Trimming pared 2 bases from V and 2 bases from J, leaving 7 bases between. The CDR3 sequence: CASSYVAAYEQYF. DNA of the CDR3: TGTGCCAGCAGTTACGTGGCAGCCTACGAGCAGTACTTC.

The chain couples TRBV7-9 to TRBJ2-1; 10 positions agree with TRBD2. This CDR3 has 16 amino acids. In germline, CDR1 is SEHNR, CDR2 FQNEAQ (reference sequence). The trim removed 0 bases at V and 4 bases at J, leaving 3 bases unmatched. The CDR3 coding sequence is TGTGCCAGCAGCTTAGCGGTAGCGGGGGGTTACAATGAGCAGTTCTTC. Its translation: CASSLAVAGGYNEQFF.

This clonotype was counted a few times. This chain connects TRBV5-1 to TRBJ1-1; D is ambiguous. Germline assignment: CDR1 SGHRS and CDR2 YFSETQ. The CDR3 has 15 residues. V gave up 4 bases and J gave up 0 bases, with 13 bases separating them. The CDR3 region has the DNA TGCGCCAGCAGCCCAGGTGGAGCGTTGAACACTGAAGCTTTCTTT. Residues: CASSPGGALNTEAFF. Combining the CDR3 with reference TRBV5-1 and TRBJ1-1 gives the whole variable domain KAGVTQTPRYLIKTRGQQVTLSCSPISGHRSVSWYQQTPGQGLQFLFEYFSETQRNKGNFPGRFSGRQFSNSRSEMNVSTLELGDSALYLCASSPGGALNTEAFFGQGTRLTVV.

The gene calls are TRBV12-3 or TRBV12-4 and TRBJ2-1; 8 bases line up with TRBD1. V lost 9 bases, J lost 7 bases, and 5 bases stayed unmatched. The CDR3 runs 12 residues. The CDR3 loop is CASQGAENEQFF. For the CDR3, the DNA is TGTGCCAGTCAGGGGGCAGAAAATGAGCAGTTCTTC.

There are a few counts of this clonotype. This chain uses TRBV27 with TRBJ1-1; no definite D call. The V end was cut by 3 bases, the J end by 3 bases, with 8 bases between. This CDR3 has 13 amino acids. CDR1 is MNHEY and CDR2 is SMNVEV in the germline V gene (reference sequence). The CDR3, as DNA: TGTGCCAGCAGTTTTTCCCCGGACACTGAAGCTTTCTTT. Translated: CASSFSPDTEAFF.

This clonotype was seen more than once but under ten times. The chain couples TRBV11-2 to TRBJ2-1; tentatively, D is TRBD1 (6 bases). There are 15 residues in the CDR3. V was cut by 5 bases and J by 4 bases, with 15 bases left in between. The V gene's germline CDR1 is SGHAT and CDR2 FQNNGV. The CDR3 nucleotides read TGTGCCAGCAGCCGGGTTACAGGGCAGTACAATGAGCAGTTCTTC. Translation: CASSRVTGQYNEQFF.